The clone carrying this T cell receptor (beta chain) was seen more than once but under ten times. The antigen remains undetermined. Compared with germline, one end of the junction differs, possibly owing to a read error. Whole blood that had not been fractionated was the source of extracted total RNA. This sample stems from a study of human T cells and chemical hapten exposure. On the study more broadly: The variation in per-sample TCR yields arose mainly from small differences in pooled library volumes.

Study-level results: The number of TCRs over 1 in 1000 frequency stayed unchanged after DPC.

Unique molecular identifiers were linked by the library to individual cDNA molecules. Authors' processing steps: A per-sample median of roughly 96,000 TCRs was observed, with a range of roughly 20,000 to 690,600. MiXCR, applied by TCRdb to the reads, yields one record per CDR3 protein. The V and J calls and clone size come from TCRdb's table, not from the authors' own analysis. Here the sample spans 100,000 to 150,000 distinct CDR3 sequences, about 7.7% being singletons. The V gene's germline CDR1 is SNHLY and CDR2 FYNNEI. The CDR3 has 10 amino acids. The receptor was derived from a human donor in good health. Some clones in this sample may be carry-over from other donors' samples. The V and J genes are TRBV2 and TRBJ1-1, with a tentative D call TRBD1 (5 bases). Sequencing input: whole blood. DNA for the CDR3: TGTGCCGGCAGTGAGGGGGAAGCTTTCTTT. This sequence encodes CAGSEGEAFF.